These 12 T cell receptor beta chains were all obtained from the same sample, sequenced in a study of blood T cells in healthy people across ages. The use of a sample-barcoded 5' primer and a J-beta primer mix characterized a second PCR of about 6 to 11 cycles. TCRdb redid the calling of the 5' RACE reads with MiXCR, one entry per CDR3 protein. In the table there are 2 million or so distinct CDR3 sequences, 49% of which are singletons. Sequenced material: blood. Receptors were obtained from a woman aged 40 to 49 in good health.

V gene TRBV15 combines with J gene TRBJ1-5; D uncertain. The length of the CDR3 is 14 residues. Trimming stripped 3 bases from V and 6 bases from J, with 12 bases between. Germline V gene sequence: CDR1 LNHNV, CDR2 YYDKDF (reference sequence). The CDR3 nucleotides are TGTGCCACCAGCAGCATCCGGGTAGGTCAGCCCCAGCATTTT. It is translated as CATSSIRVGQPQHF.

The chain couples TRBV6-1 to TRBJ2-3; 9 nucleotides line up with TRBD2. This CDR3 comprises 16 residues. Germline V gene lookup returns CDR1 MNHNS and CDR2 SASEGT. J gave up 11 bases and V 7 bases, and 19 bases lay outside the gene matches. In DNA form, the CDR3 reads TGTGCCAGCACTGCGATTAGCGGGGGAACGGTCAATATGCAGTATTTT. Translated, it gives CASTAISGGTVNMQYF.

DNA of the CDR3: TGCAGTGCTTTATCGAACAGGGGTCCCTACGAGCAGTACTTC. Its translation is CSALSNRGPYEQYF. The chain has TRBV20-1 and TRBJ2-7, with TRBD1 matching over 7 bases. CDR3 size: 14 residues. Germline CDR1 DFQATT, CDR2 SNEGSKA (reference sequence). After removal of 5 bases from V and 2 bases from J, the junction contained 9 bases not matched to a gene.

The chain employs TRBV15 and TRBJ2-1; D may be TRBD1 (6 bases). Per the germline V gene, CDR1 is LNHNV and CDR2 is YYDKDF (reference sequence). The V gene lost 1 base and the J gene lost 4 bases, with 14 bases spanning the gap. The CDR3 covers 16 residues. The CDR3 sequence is CATSRVGRGSYNEQFF. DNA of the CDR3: TGTGCCACCAGCAGAGTGGGCAGGGGTTCATACAATGAGCAGTTCTTC. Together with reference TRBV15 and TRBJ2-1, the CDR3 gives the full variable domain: DAMVIQNPRYQVTQFGKPVTLSCSQTLNHNVMYWYQQKSSQAPKLLFHYYDKDFNNEADTPDNFQSRRPNTSFCFLDIRSPGLGDTAMYLCATSRVGRGSYNEQFFGPGTRLTVL.

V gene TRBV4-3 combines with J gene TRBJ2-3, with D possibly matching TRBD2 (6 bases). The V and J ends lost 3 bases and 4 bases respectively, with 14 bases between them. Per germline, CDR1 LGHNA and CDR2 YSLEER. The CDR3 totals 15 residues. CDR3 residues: CASSQGGVGADTQYF. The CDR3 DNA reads TGCGCCAGCAGCCAGGGCGGGGTTGGTGCAGATACGCAGTATTTT.

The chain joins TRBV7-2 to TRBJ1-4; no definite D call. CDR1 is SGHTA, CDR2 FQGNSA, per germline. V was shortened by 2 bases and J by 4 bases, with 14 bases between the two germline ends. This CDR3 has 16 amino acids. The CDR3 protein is CASSLSGQLLNEKLFF. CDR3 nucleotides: TGTGCCAGCAGCTTATCTGGTCAGCTTCTTAATGAAAAACTGTTTTTT.

CDR3 coding DNA: TGTGCCAGCAGCCGAGGGACAACCCCTGCTAACTATGGCTACACCTTC. Translation: CASSRGTTPANYGYTF. V gene TRBV6-5 combines with J gene TRBJ1-2, with a weak D call TRBD1 (6 bases). CDR1 and CDR2 from the germline V gene are MNHEY and SVGAGI. V was shortened by 6 bases and J by 0 bases, with 17 bases between the two germline ends. This CDR3 contains 16 residues.

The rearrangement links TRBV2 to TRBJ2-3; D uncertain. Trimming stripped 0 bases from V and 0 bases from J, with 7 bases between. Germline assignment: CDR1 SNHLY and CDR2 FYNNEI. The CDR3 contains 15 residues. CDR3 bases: TGTGCCAGCAGTGAAGCGGGGTTTAGCACAGATACGCAGTATTTT. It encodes CASSEAGFSTDTQYF.

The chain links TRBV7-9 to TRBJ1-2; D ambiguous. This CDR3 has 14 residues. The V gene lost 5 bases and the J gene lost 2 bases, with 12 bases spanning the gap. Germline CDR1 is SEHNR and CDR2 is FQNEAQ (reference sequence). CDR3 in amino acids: CASSPAPRNYGYTF. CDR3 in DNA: TGTGCCAGCAGCCCGGCGCCCAGGAACTATGGCTACACCTTC.

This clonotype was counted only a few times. The CDR3 nucleotides are TGTGCCAGCAGTAATGGACAGGGGAGACCCTACGAGCAGTACTTC. Its translation is CASSNGQGRPYEQYF. The V gene is TRBV12-3 or TRBV12-4, the J gene TRBJ2-7; 9 bases are shared with TRBD1. CDR3 length: 15 amino acids. The V gene end was trimmed by 5 bases and the J gene end by 2 bases; junction bases not matched to a gene: 7.

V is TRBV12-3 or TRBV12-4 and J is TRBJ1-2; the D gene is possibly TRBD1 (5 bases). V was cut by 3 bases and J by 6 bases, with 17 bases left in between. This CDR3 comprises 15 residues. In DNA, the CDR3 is TGTGCCAGCAGTTTGGGGTCAGGGCAAGGGAATGGCTACACCTTC. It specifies CASSLGSGQGNGYTF.

The CDR3 DNA reads TGTGCCAGCAGCCCCTTGGGAGGGACCACATATTCACCCCTCCACTTT. Residues: CASSPLGGTTYSPLHF. J is TRBJ1-6 and V is TRBV3-1, with D possibly TRBD1 on 5 matching bases. Trimming cost V 4 bases and J 8 bases, with 18 bases left between them. The CDR3 sequence is 16 residues long. The germline CDR1 and CDR2 sequences are LGHDT and YNNKEL (reference sequence). Based on the CDR3 plus reference TRBV3-1 and TRBJ1-6, the full variable domain is DTAVSQTPKYLVTQMGNDKSIKCEQNLGHDTMYWYKQDSKKFLKIMFSYNNKELIINETVPNRFSPKSPDKAHLNLHINSLELGDSAVYFCASSPLGGTTYSPLHFGNGTRLTVT.